This T cell receptor beta chain is from a study of blood T cells in healthy people across ages. Study observations and caveats: Investigators viewed diversity estimates from one million T cells as underestimates, the study reported.

A second PCR, run for about 7 to 11 cycles, used a sample-barcoded 5' primer plus a J-beta primer mix. TCRdb passed the 5' RACE reads through MiXCR, listing each CDR3 protein once. Found here are more than 700,000 distinct CDR3 sequences, around half of them singletons; the top ten hold 15% to 20%. The CDR3 is 12 residues long. Germline V gene lookup returns CDR1 SQVTM and CDR2 ANQGSEA. A note on this clonotype: What it binds is unknown.

Sequenced input: blood. The V call is TRBV29-1, the J call TRBJ2-7; D tentatively fits TRBD1 or TRBD2 (6 bases each). The DNA end lines up better with TRBJ2-5; the J call may be wrong. This TCR was sampled from a man older than 75 in good health. The CDR3 DNA reads as TGCAGCGTGGAGGAGGGGGGTGAGACCCAGTACTTC. Translated: CSVEEGGETQYF.